The sequence of this T cell receptor beta chain was determined in a study of blood T cell repertoires in COVID-19 (dated by TCRdb to 2020 to 2022). About the investigation overall: Samples covering the acute and convalescent phases of COVID-19 were provided by collaborators in the United States, Italy and Spain. The material from the prospective study consisted of cDNA or gDNA derived from T cells, B-cell-depleted T cells, or PBMCs. Deeply sampled blood TCRbeta repertoires from subjects exposed to, actively infected with, or recovered from COVID-19 were included in the dataset. The repertoires were released in a freely available public database intended as a resource for research on the immune response to SARS-CoV-2. Samples were obtained from the ongoing ImmuneRACE study (first 160 participants) and from 1,254 subjects provided by 6 global collaborators. A de-identified subject ID, COVID-19 status, age in years and sex were almost always included in the sample metadata. Where HLA class I and class II types were available, the types were taken from metadata supplied by the sample provider, not from assay-based typing.

Trimming takes 4 bases off V and 3 bases off J; junction bases not matched to a gene: 14. The CDR3, cysteine through phenylalanine, is 18 amino acids long. Only the CDR3 portion is preserved as DNA: 54 bases, with reading frame beginning at the first base. CDR1 LGHDT and CDR2 YNNKEL are derived from the germline V gene (reference sequence). Collaborating institutions collected whole blood in K2EDTA tubes following their own protocols. For TCRbeta analysis, collaborators shipped samples as frozen whole blood, isolated PBMCs, or DNA extracted from either of those sample types. TCRbeta CDR3 regions were amplified from genomic DNA by means of the immunoSEQ Assay, a bias-controlled multiplex PCR. The original methods were these. The number of nucleated cells in each sample was estimated by amplification of reference gene primers within the assay. Sequence reads were collapsed and filtered to measure the absolute abundance of every unique TCRbeta CDR3 rearrangement. For each sample, productive Simpson clonality was calculated by taking the square root of Simpson's diversity index across productive rearrangements. TCRdb stores this immuneACCESS table with in-frame sequences only. Part of the clones is absent; in the studies checked, under half of the shortfall reflects unresolved V genes, and no reason is known for the rest. That table supplies the V and J calls and clone size; D and trimming were determined from the DNA. The sample table holds over 60,000 clones, of which roughly 90% were seen once. Around a sixth of the sample belongs to the ten largest clones.

Broader findings and caveats from the paper: How much clinical and demographic metadata was included differed by source and by participant, and the metadata was provided uncurated.

Regarding this clone: There is no known antigen for this receptor. Base qualities are not recorded, but no much larger clone differs from it by a single base.

The sequenced sample consisted of peripheral blood. Rearrangement joined TRBV3-1 (or the pseudogene TRBV3-2) to TRBJ1-4, with 7 bases aligning to TRBD1. The sequence was obtained from a woman older than 75 with active or convalescent COVID-19. CDR3 protein: CASSPGAGGRLANEKLFF. Here is the DNA: TGTGCCAGCAGCCCCGGGGCAGGGGGACGGCTTGCTAATGAAAAACTGTTTTTT.